This T cell receptor beta chain was captured by sequencing in a study of Graves' ophthalmopathy and Graves' hyperthyroidism. Beta-chain TCR CDR3 regions were amplified from RNA transcripts. After a first-round RT-PCR with HTBI primers, a second-round multiplex PCR was run. MiXCR, applied by TCRdb to the multiplex PCR reads, yields one record per CDR3 protein. The table shows 200,000 to 300,000 distinct CDR3 sequences, with less than 55% occurring only once. Diagnostic conclusions were grounded in clinical symptoms, serum thyroxine, TRAb, thyroid ultrasound and orbital computed tomography. Trimming stripped 4 bases from V and 11 bases from J, with 11 bases between. The CDR3 runs 11 residues.

The sequenced sample consisted of peripheral blood. The chain joins TRBV12-3 or TRBV12-4 to TRBJ1-1, with a weak D call TRBD1 (6 bases). This clonotype was sampled from an adult man with Graves' ophthalmopathy. The CDR3 sequence is CASSSRGHAFF. CDR3 sequence (DNA): TGTGCCAGCAGTTCCCGGGGGCATGCTTTCTTT.